This paragraph covers one TCR beta chain sequence. No antigen is known for it. This sample is part of a study of radiotherapy plus CTLA-4 blockade in lung cancer. About the study: Of the patients, more than 15% showed objective responses and roughly 30% attained disease control. Findings and caveats of the study: The study found tumor-derived TCR clones expanded in blood after radiotherapy plus ipilimumab. Reportedly, early blood T cell clone dynamics best predicted response, with interferon-beta.

This table comes from immunoSEQ multiplex PCR, and its TCRdb copy is limited to in-frame clones, with some not included. The sample includes 52,000 or so clones, about 80% of them seen just once. The CDR3 extends over 14 amino acids. Germline V gene sequence: CDR1 SGHRS, CDR2 YFSETQ. V lost 4 bases, J lost 7 bases, and 14 bases lay in between. The chain has TRBV5-1 and TRBJ1-4; D might be TRBD1 (5 bases). This clonotype was sampled from a human donor with non-small cell lung cancer whose response to radiotherapy plus ipilimumab could not be evaluated. The sequenced sample was peripheral blood, obtained from a patient treated with radiotherapy plus ipilimumab. The CDR3 coding sequence is TGCGCCAGCAGCCCTCAGGGACTTGGTGAAAAACTGTTTTTT. This sequence encodes CASSPQGLGEKLFF. Based on the CDR3 plus reference TRBV5-1 and TRBJ1-4, the full variable domain is KAGVTQTPRYLIKTRGQQVTLSCSPISGHRSVSWYQQTPGQGLQFLFEYFSETQRNKGNFPGRFSGRQFSNSRSEMNVSTLELGDSALYLCASSPQGLGEKLFFGSGTQLSVL.